Shown below are 32 T cell receptor beta chains from a single sample sequenced in a study of CD8 T cells in Susac syndrome. Random hexamers were used to reverse transcribe roughly 0.45 to 1 ug of RNA. TCRdb independently ran MiXCR on the immunoSEQ multiplex PCR reads; one entry per CDR3 protein. The sample includes some 150,000 distinct CDR3 sequences, approximately 95% of them seen just once. The sample comprised CD4+ T cells from PBMCs. These receptors all stem from a human donor with Susac syndrome.

This chain uses TRBV19 with TRBJ1-1, with 12 bases identical to TRBD1. Germline V gives CDR1 LNHDA, CDR2 SQIVND (reference sequence). The trim removed 7 bases at V and 1 base at J, leaving 4 bases unmatched. The CDR3 length is 15 residues. The CDR3 loop is CASIGTGGPNTEAFF. The CDR3 DNA reads TGTGCCAGTATCGGGACAGGGGGCCCGAACACTGAAGCTTTCTTT.

A single count supports this clonotype. This chain links TRBV2 with TRBJ2-3; the match to TRBD2 covers 8 bases. J was trimmed by 1 base and V by 2 bases; bases with no gene match: 2. Germline-derived CDR1 and CDR2 are SNHLY and FYNNEI. The CDR3 covers 15 residues. CDR3 residues: CASSELLAGTDTQYF. Here the CDR3 DNA reads TGTGCCAGCAGTGAACTACTAGCGGGCACAGATACGCAGTATTTT.

CDR3 sequence (DNA): TGTGCCAGCAGTCCGGGACAGGGTTGGAACGAGCAGTACTTC. Translation: CASSPGQGWNEQYF. The rearrangement joins TRBV27 to TRBJ2-7, with 9 bases that match TRBD1. Trimming removed 5 bases from V and 5 bases from J; junction bases left unmatched: 7. The CDR3 is made up of 14 amino acids. The germline CDR1 and CDR2 sequences are MNHEY and SMNVEV (reference sequence).

The CDR3 bases are TGCGCCAGCAGCCAAAGGGTGGCGGACGCACCTTACGTAGAAGCTTTCTTT. This translates into CASSQRVADAPYVEAFF. J is TRBJ1-1 and V is TRBV4-1; D remains unclear. The V and J ends lost 2 bases and 8 bases respectively, with 24 bases between them. The germline V gene has CDR1 MGHRA and CDR2 YSYEKL. The CDR3 totals 17 residues.

V usage is TRBV20-1 and J usage is TRBJ2-7, with 8 bases aligning to TRBD1. This CDR3 comprises 13 residues. The germline gives CDR1 DFQATT, CDR2 SNEGSKA (reference sequence). Unmatched junction bases numbered 4, after V lost 3 bases and J lost 3 bases. The CDR3 protein is CSARRTGIYEQYF. CDR3 sequence (DNA): TGCAGTGCTAGGAGGACAGGGATCTACGAGCAGTACTTC.

The CDR3 bases are TGTGCCAGCAGCAAGGGATTTCCCGGGACACGTGAAGCTTTCTTT. Amino acid sequence: CASSKGFPGTREAFF. This chain joins TRBV5-6 and TRBJ1-1; TRBD1 is a possible D gene (6 bases). The CDR3 is 15 residues long. V lost 4 bases to trimming and J lost 7 bases, with 20 bases between them. Germline CDR1 SGHDT, CDR2 YYEEEE.

The chain links TRBV20-1 to TRBJ2-3, with a weak D call TRBD2 (6 bases). CDR1 is DFQATT, CDR2 SNEGSKA, per germline (reference sequence). The CDR3 loop spans 12 amino acids. V dropped 5 bases and J dropped 5 bases, with 11 bases sitting between them. This CDR3 is CSARENGDTQYF. The CDR3 region has the DNA TGCAGTGCTCGGGAGAACGGAGATACGCAGTATTTT.

The genes are TRBV29-1 and TRBJ2-1; TRBD2 might be the D (6 bases). CDR3 length: 12 residues. Germline CDR1 is SQVTM and CDR2 is ANQGSEA. Trimming left V 7 bases short and J 4 bases short, with 11 bases between. The CDR3 DNA reads as TGCAGCGGCCGGGACTTTTACAATGAGCAGTTCTTC. It yields the protein CSGRDFYNEQFF.

The chain couples TRBV20-1 to TRBJ2-3; perhaps D is TRBD1 or TRBD2 (5 bases each). Trimming removed 1 base from V and 0 bases from J, with 8 bases in between. This CDR3 region has 14 residues. Germline CDR1 is DFQATT and CDR2 is SNEGSKA (reference sequence). The DNA for the CDR3 is TGCAGTGCTAGAGCCGGGGCTAGCACAGATACGCAGTATTTT. It codes for CSARAGASTDTQYF.

The V call is TRBV9, the J call TRBJ1-2; the match to TRBD1 covers 8 bases. The CDR3 covers 14 residues. With 4 bases clipped from V and 6 bases from J, the junction kept 8 bases outside the gene matches. CDR1 SGDLS and CDR2 YYNGEE come from the germline V gene. DNA for the CDR3: TGTGCCAGCAGCTCACTCGGGACAGGTAATGGCTACACCTTC. Its protein product is CASSSLGTGNGYTF. Supplemented by reference TRBV9 and TRBJ1-2, the full variable domain reads DSGVTQTPKHLITATGQRVTLRCSPRSGDLSVYWYQQSLDQGLQFLIQYYNGEERAKGNILERFSAQQFPDLHSELNLSSLELGDSALYFCASSSLGTGNGYTFGSGTRLTVV.

This chain links TRBV7-9 with TRBJ1-1; a possible D gene is TRBD1 (6 bases). The CDR3 has 14 residues. CDR1 and CDR2 from the germline V gene are SEHNR and FQNEAQ (reference sequence). The V and J ends lost 7 bases and 0 bases respectively, with 12 bases between them. The CDR3 bases are TGTGCCAGCACCCGGACAGAGATGAACACTGAAGCTTTCTTT. Protein sequence: CASTRTEMNTEAFF.

The genes are TRBV20-1 and TRBJ2-7; TRBD1 agrees at 10 bases. The CDR3 sequence is 16 residues long. After removal of 6 bases from V and 7 bases from J, the junction contained 18 bases not matched to a gene. The germline V gene encodes CDR1 DFQATT and CDR2 SNEGSKA (reference sequence). CDR3 in amino acids: CSAGRRDRGGLGEQYF. DNA of the CDR3: TGCAGTGCCGGTAGACGGGACAGGGGTGGCCTAGGGGAGCAGTACTTC.

J is TRBJ2-1 and V is TRBV7-2; D not resolved. There are 15 residues in the CDR3. Trimming shortened V by 4 bases and J by 0 bases, and 10 bases separated the two germline ends. Germline CDR1 is SGHTA and CDR2 is FQGNSA. The CDR3 bases are TGTGCCAGCAGCTATGACACCAGCTCCTACAATGAGCAGTTCTTC. Its translation is CASSYDTSSYNEQFF.

This clonotype has a single count. The rearrangement links TRBV3-1 to TRBJ1-1; D is unresolved. The CDR3 length is 12 residues. The V gene lost 0 bases and the J gene lost 6 bases, with 5 bases spanning the gap. Germline CDR1 is LGHDT and CDR2 is YNNKEL (reference sequence). The CDR3 sequence: CASSQDRAEAFF. In nucleotides, the CDR3 is TGTGCCAGCAGCCAAGATAGGGCTGAAGCTTTCTTT. The complete variable domain, with remaining parts taken from reference TRBV3-1 and TRBJ1-1, reads DTAVSQTPKYLVTQMGNDKSIKCEQNLGHDTMYWYKQDSKKFLKIMFSYNNKELIINETVPNRFSPKSPDKAHLNLHINSLELGDSAVYFCASSQDRAEAFFGQGTRLTVV.

V usage is TRBV20-1 and J usage is TRBJ1-5; 8 bases map to TRBD1. Germline V gene sequence: CDR1 DFQATT, CDR2 SNEGSKA (reference sequence). V trimming: 0 bases; J trimming: 7 bases; junction bases outside the gene matches: 2. CDR3 size: 13 residues. The DNA of the CDR3 is TGCAGTGCTAGAGATCCAGGGGGCCAGCCCCAGCATTTT. Residues: CSARDPGGQPQHF.

This clonotype was recorded a few times. CDR3 bases: TGTGCCAGCTCACCACTCCGGGACACTGAAGCTTTCTTT. Protein: CASSPLRDTEAFF. The chain combines TRBV18 with TRBJ1-1; D remains unclear. CDR1 is KGHSH, CDR2 LQKENI, per germline. Trimming stripped 1 base from V and 3 bases from J, with 6 bases between. The CDR3 is 13 residues long.

This sequence joins TRBV3-1 and TRBJ2-5; D perhaps matches TRBD2 (5 bases). With 2 bases removed from V and 2 bases from J, the gap between germline ends came to 12 bases. CDR3 length equals 15 residues. CDR1 and CDR2 from the germline V gene are LGHDT and YNNKEL (reference sequence). The CDR3 nucleotides are TGTGCCAGCAGCCAAAGCGGACTCCGACAAGAGACCCAGTACTTC. Amino acids: CASSQSGLRQETQYF.

The chain has TRBV20-1 and TRBJ1-2, with D tentatively TRBD1 (5 bases). Trimming removed 4 bases from V and 4 bases from J, with 16 bases in between. The CDR3 runs 14 residues. The germline V gene encodes CDR1 DFQATT and CDR2 SNEGSKA (reference sequence). The chain's CDR3 is CSATPGRGAYGYTF. Here the CDR3 DNA reads TGCAGTGCTACCCCAGGGAGAGGGGCCTATGGCTACACCTTC.

The chain recombines TRBV2 with TRBJ2-2; D call uncertain. The CDR3 sequence is 13 residues long. The ends were cut back, 8 bases at V and 0 bases at J, with 7 bases in the middle. Germline-derived CDR1 and CDR2 are SNHLY and FYNNEI. CDR3 protein: CASATSNTGELFF. The CDR3 nucleotides read TGTGCCAGCGCCACCTCGAACACCGGGGAGCTGTTTTTT. Looking up the rest from reference TRBV2 and TRBJ2-2 gives the full variable domain: EPEVTQTPSHQVTQMGQEVILRCVPISNHLYFYWYRQILGQKVEFLVSFYNNEISEKSEIFDDQFSVERPDGSNFTLKIRSTKLEDSAMYFCASATSNTGELFFGEGSRLTVL.

V usage is TRBV4-2 and J usage is TRBJ2-3; TRBD2 matches at 14 bases. In germline, CDR1 is LGHNA, CDR2 YNFKEQ. CDR3 length equals 19 residues. V was clipped by 0 bases and J by 4 bases; unmatched bases: 9. The DNA for the CDR3 is TGTGCCAGCAGCCAAGAAAGGACTAGCGGGGGGAGGTCGTCAGATACGCAGTATTTT. Protein sequence: CASSQERTSGGRSSDTQYF.

The chain carries TRBV20-1 and TRBJ2-3; 7 nucleotides agree with TRBD2. Germline trimming cut 6 bases from V and 2 bases from J; bases unmatched to any gene: 14. CDR3 size: 16 residues. The germline V gene encodes CDR1 DFQATT and CDR2 SNEGSKA (reference sequence). The CDR3 here is CSALKRGTASTDTQYF. The CDR3 DNA reads TGCAGTGCACTGAAGCGGGGTACAGCCTCCACAGATACGCAGTATTTT.

This clonotype was detected only once. The genes are TRBV12-3 or TRBV12-4 and TRBJ1-1; D remains unclear. This CDR3 contains 11 residues. V lost 8 bases to trimming and J lost 1 base, with 5 bases between them. The CDR3 reads CASYENTEAFF. The CDR3 nucleotides read TGTGCCAGCTATGAGAACACTGAAGCTTTCTTT.

J is TRBJ2-5 and V is TRBV15; TRBD1 agrees at 8 bases. The V gene's germline CDR1 is LNHNV and CDR2 YYDKDF (reference sequence). With V trimmed by 6 bases and J by 10 bases, 10 bases remained unmatched. The CDR3 length is 13 residues. As DNA, the CDR3 is TGTGCCACCAGAACCGGGACAGGTTTAATCCAGTACTTC. Amino acid sequence: CATRTGTGLIQYF.

The chain couples TRBV9 to TRBJ2-7; no clear D gene. The V end was cut by 0 bases, the J end by 2 bases, with 15 bases between. This CDR3 comprises 16 residues. Per germline, CDR1 SGDLS and CDR2 YYNGEE. CDR3 loop: CASSVGIGLTTYEQYF. The DNA for the CDR3 is TGTGCCAGCAGCGTAGGAATCGGCCTAACGACCTACGAGCAGTACTTC.

The J gene is TRBJ2-3, the V gene TRBV20-1; 12 bases agree with TRBD2. The germline V gene has CDR1 DFQATT and CDR2 SNEGSKA (reference sequence). The junction had 5 bases not matched to a gene; V was cut back by 4 bases and J by 0 bases. This CDR3 is built from 16 residues. This chain's CDR3 is CSAITSGGPSTDTQYF. CDR3 sequence (DNA): TGCAGTGCTATTACTAGCGGGGGGCCTAGCACAGATACGCAGTATTTT.

This chain links TRBV7-2 with TRBJ1-6; weak D call: TRBD1 (5 bases). Trimming shortened V by 1 base and J by 0 bases, and 13 bases separated the two germline ends. Germline CDR1 is SGHTA and CDR2 is FQGNSA. The CDR3 totals 18 residues. The CDR3 sequence is CASSLDTGASSYNSPLHF. CDR3 nucleotides: TGTGCCAGCAGCTTAGATACTGGGGCCAGCTCCTATAATTCACCCCTCCACTTT.

The chain uses TRBV28 and TRBJ2-1, with TRBD2 identical over 11 bases. The ends lost 6 bases at V and 8 bases at J; junction bases unmatched: 0. The CDR3 is made up of 12 amino acids. The germline gives CDR1 MDHEN, CDR2 SYDVKM. The CDR3 here is CASRGLADEQFF. DNA for the CDR3: TGTGCCAGCAGGGGACTAGCGGATGAGCAGTTCTTC.

V usage is TRBV12-5 and J usage is TRBJ2-1; no clear D gene. Trimming removed 5 bases at V and 3 bases at J, with 5 bases between. CDR3 length: 12 residues. Germline lookup yields CDR1 LGHNT and CDR2 FRNRAP. The CDR3 bases are TGTGCTAGTGGTGTCGGCTACAATGAGCAGTTCTTC. Residues: CASGVGYNEQFF.

The chain links TRBV12-3 or TRBV12-4 to TRBJ1-1, with a tentative D call TRBD1 (6 bases). Trimming removed 7 bases at V and 1 base at J, with 13 bases between. This CDR3 is 14 amino acids long. CDR3 protein: CASTPRTENTEAFF. CDR3 bases: TGTGCCAGCACCCCAAGGACAGAGAACACTGAAGCTTTCTTT.

This chain uses TRBV7-8 with TRBJ1-2; no reliable D call. Per germline, CDR1 SGHVS and CDR2 FQNEAQ. The CDR3 runs 14 residues. Trimming cost V 0 bases and J 8 bases, with 13 bases left between them. This chain's CDR3 is CASSLAGSAQGYTF. The CDR3 DNA is TGTGCCAGCAGCTTAGCTGGGTCAGCACAAGGCTACACCTTC. Full variable domain (outside the CDR3, taken from reference TRBV7-8 and TRBJ1-2): GAGVSQSPRYKVAKRGQDVALRCDPISGHVSLFWYQQALGQGPEFLTYFQNEAQLDKSGLPSDRFFAERPEGSVSTLKIQRTQQEDSAVYLCASSLAGSAQGYTFGSGTRLTVV.

The chain uses TRBV12-3 or TRBV12-4 and TRBJ2-7; 8 bases align to TRBD1. The CDR3 consists of 14 residues. J lost 2 bases, V lost 6 bases, and 6 bases had no gene match. The CDR3 here is CASRPQGVAYEQYF. The CDR3 region has the DNA TGTGCCAGCAGACCACAGGGGGTTGCCTACGAGCAGTACTTC.

The CDR3: CASSLPSPGELFF. The CDR3 DNA follows: TGCGCCAGCAGCTTACCCTCGCCTGGGGAGCTGTTTTTT. The chain joins TRBV5-1 to TRBJ2-2, with D unclear. Germline V gene lookup returns CDR1 SGHRS and CDR2 YFSETQ. Trimming cost V 2 bases and J 8 bases, with 10 bases left between them. The CDR3 spans 13 residues.